This T cell receptor (beta chain) was identified during a study of T cell responses to AZD1222 COVID-19 vaccine. Points from the study as a whole: Following two doses of AZD1222, Spike-specific TCR breadth and depth rose.

TCRdb's table, derived via immunoSEQ multiplex PCR, lists solely in-frame clones and lacks some. The data show around 130,000 clones, with over 75% seen just once and 2.5% to 3% held by the top ten. A remark on this clone: Its specificity is not known.

The V and J ends lost 4 bases and 4 bases respectively, with 10 bases between them. The CDR3 is 13 residues long. The source material was peripheral blood, sampled on day 0 of AZD1222 vaccination. This TCR came from an adult in good health. The J gene is TRBJ1-1, the V gene TRBV12-3 or TRBV12-4, with D possibly being TRBD1 (5 bases). CDR3 sequence reads: CASSWGTATEAFF. CDR3 in DNA: TGTGCCAGCAGTTGGGGGACGGCCACTGAAGCTTTCTTT.